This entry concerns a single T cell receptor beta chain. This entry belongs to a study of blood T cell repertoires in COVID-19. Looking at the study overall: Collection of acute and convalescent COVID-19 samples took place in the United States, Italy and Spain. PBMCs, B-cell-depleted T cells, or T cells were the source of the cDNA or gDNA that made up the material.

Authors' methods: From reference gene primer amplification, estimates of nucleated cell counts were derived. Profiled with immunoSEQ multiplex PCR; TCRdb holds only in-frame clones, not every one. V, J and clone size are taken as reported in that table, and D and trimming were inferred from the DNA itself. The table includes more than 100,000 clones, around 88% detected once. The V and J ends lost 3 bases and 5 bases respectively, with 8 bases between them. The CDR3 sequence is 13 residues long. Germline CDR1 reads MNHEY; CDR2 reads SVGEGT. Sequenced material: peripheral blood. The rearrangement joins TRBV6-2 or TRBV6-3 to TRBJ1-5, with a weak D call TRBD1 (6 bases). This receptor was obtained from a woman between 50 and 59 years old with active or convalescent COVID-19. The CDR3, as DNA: TGTGCCAGCAGTTATACAGGGTATCAGCCCCAGCATTTT. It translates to CASSYTGYQPQHF.